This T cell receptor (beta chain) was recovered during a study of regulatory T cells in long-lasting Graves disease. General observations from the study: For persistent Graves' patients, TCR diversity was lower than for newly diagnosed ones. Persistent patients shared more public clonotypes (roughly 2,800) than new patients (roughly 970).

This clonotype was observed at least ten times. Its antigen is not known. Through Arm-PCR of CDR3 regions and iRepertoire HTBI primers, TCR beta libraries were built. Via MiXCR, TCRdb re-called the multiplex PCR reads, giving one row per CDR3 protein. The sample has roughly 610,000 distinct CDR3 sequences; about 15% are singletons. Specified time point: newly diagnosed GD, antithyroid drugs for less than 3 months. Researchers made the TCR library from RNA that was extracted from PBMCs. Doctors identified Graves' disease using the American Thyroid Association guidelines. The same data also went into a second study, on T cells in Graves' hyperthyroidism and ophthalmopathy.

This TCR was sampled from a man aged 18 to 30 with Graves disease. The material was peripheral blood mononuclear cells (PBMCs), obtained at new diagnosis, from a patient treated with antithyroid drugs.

The CDR3 spells CASSHLNRGTRKLFF. The CDR3 DNA sequence: TGTGCCAGCAGCCATCTTAACAGGGGGACTAGAAAACTGTTTTTT. This chain links TRBV3-1 with TRBJ1-4, with 8 bases identical to TRBD1. The V and J ends lost 3 bases and 10 bases, in that order; junction bases with no gene match: 10. Germline V gene lookup returns CDR1 LGHDT and CDR2 YNNKEL (reference sequence). This CDR3 region has 15 residues.